Presented here are 14 T cell receptor beta chains from one specimen sequenced in a study of control samples from healthy donors and cancer patients. Data came from immunoSEQ multiplex PCR; TCRdb stores just in-frame clones and leaves some out. This sample has tens of thousands of clones, with over 85% found just once. The specimen was blood. The receptor source for this set is a man under 40 in good health.

The genes are TRBV29-1 and TRBJ2-5, with D tentatively TRBD1 (7 bases). The CDR3 is 12 amino acids. Germline CDR1 is SQVTM and CDR2 is ANQGSEA. V lost 6 bases and J 5 bases, leaving 13 bases between the germline ends. The CDR3 bases are TGCAGCGTCGAACCAGGGGGGGAGACCCAGTACTTC. Translating gives CSVEPGGETQYF.

V usage is TRBV10-3 and J usage is TRBJ2-7; D not resolved. V was trimmed by 0 bases and J by 3 bases, leaving 9 bases between them. The CDR3 consists of 14 residues. Germline V gene sequence: CDR1 ENHRY, CDR2 SYGVKD. CDR3 sequence: CAISESTPDYEQYF. The CDR3 DNA sequence: TGTGCCATCAGTGAGTCGACCCCAGACTACGAGCAGTACTTC.

V and J are TRBV12-5 and TRBJ1-5; maybe TRBD1 (5 bases). CDR1 LGHNT and CDR2 FRNRAP come from the germline V gene. There are 14 residues in the CDR3. V was trimmed by 7 bases and J by 6 bases, leaving 16 bases between them. The CDR3 nucleotides are TGTGCTAGTGTCTACGACAGTGGGCTTCAGCCCCAGCATTTT. Its protein is CASVYDSGLQPQHF.

The genes are TRBV15 and TRBJ1-2; no clear D gene. Germline CDR1 reads LNHNV; CDR2 reads YYDKDF (reference sequence). The CDR3 has 14 amino acids. Trimming pared 0 bases from V and 1 base from J, leaving 6 bases between. CDR3 coding DNA: TGTGCCACCAGCAGAGATGCGAATAACTATGGCTACACCTTC. Translated, it gives CATSRDANNYGYTF.

The chain uses TRBV1 and TRBJ2-1; the table calls TRBD2, which could not be checked here. TRBV1 is annotated as a pseudogene. CDR3 size: 16 residues. The DNA of the CDR3 is TGCACCAGCAGCCAAGATTGGCTAGCGGGAGTCGGTGAGCAGTTCTTC. Its protein product is CTSSQDWLAGVGEQFF.

The genes are TRBV9 and TRBJ2-3, with D hard to call. Germline V gene sequence: CDR1 SGDLS, CDR2 YYNGEE. V dropped 2 bases and J dropped 1 base, with 14 bases sitting between them. The CDR3 has 16 residues. In DNA form, the CDR3 reads TGTGCCAGCAGCGTCTTCTCAGCGCGTCGCACAGATACGCAGTATTTT. Protein sequence: CASSVFSARRTDTQYF.

J is TRBJ2-5 and V is TRBV7-3, with D perhaps matching TRBD2 (6 bases). The CDR3 runs to 16 residues. V lost 5 bases and J 5 bases, leaving 21 bases between the germline ends. Germline V gene sequence: CDR1 SGHTA, CDR2 FQGTGA. For the CDR3, the DNA is TGTGCCAGCAGCCCCCTCCCCCAGGGAGGAAGGGAGACCCAGTACTTC. Residues: CASSPLPQGGRETQYF.

The chain links TRBV6-2 or TRBV6-3 to TRBJ1-5, with D perhaps matching TRBD1 (6 bases). The germline V gene encodes CDR1 MNHEY and CDR2 SVGEGT. The V gene lost 2 bases and the J gene lost 3 bases, with 26 bases spanning the gap. The CDR3 is 20 amino acids. In nucleotides, the CDR3 is TGTGCCAGCAGTTACCCATTAGGGAAGACAGGTACAAGTTTCAATCAGCCCCAGCATTTT. Translation: CASSYPLGKTGTSFNQPQHF.

The J gene is TRBJ1-5, the V gene TRBV28, with D tentatively TRBD1 (6 bases). Germline V gene lookup returns CDR1 MDHEN and CDR2 SYDVKM. This CDR3 is built from 16 residues. V was pared by 3 bases and J by 1 base, with 13 bases between. CDR3 sequence reads: CASSLGAGGSNQPQHF. The CDR3 DNA reads as TGTGCCAGCAGTTTGGGGGCGGGAGGAAGCAATCAGCCCCAGCATTTT.

In its sample, this clone ranks as medium-sized. The V and J genes are TRBV6-4 and TRBJ2-1; the match to TRBD2 covers 14 bases. The CDR3 totals 17 residues. From germline, CDR1 is MRHNA and CDR2 SNTAGT. Germline trimming cut 0 bases from V and 9 bases from J; bases unmatched to any gene: 7. CDR3 loop: CASSDSPGTSGRTEQFF. CDR3 nucleotide sequence: TGTGCCAGCAGTGACTCGCCCGGGACTAGCGGGAGAACTGAGCAGTTCTTC.

The chain carries TRBV6-5 and TRBJ2-3; perhaps D is TRBD1 or TRBD2 (6 bases each). Trimming shortened V by 7 bases and J by 0 bases, and 14 bases separated the two germline ends. Per germline, CDR1 MNHEY and CDR2 SVGAGI. The CDR3 length is 15 residues. CDR3 sequence reads: CASKGQGTSTDTQYF. CDR3 coding DNA: TGTGCCAGCAAAGGTCAGGGGACTAGCACAGATACGCAGTATTTT.

This rearrangement joins TRBV7-2 to TRBJ2-1; D might be TRBD2 (6 bases). The CDR3 spans 18 residues. Germline CDR1 is SGHTA and CDR2 is FQGNSA. V shed 3 bases and J shed 7 bases, with 25 bases lying between them. CDR3 nucleotides: TGTGCCAGCAGCTTTGTAGCCCCTAGTTGGCGGGGCGGGAATGAGCAGTTCTTC. Protein: CASSFVAPSWRGGNEQFF.

The chain uses TRBV12-2 and TRBJ1-5. TRBV12-2 is deemed a pseudogene. This CDR3 has 15 residues. CDR3 in amino acids: CASRFDTRGNQPQHF. CDR3 nucleotides: TGTGCAAGTCGCTTTGATACCAGAGGCAATCAGCCCCAGCATTTT.

V usage is TRBV28 and J usage is TRBJ1-5; D not certain. With 6 bases removed from V and 5 bases from J, the gap between germline ends came to 5 bases. Germline loops: CDR1 MDHEN, CDR2 SYDVKM. This CDR3 is 11 amino acids long. The CDR3 DNA is TGTGCCAGCAGCGGCGATCAGCCCCAGCATTTT. This gives the protein CASSGDQPQHF. The variable domain in full, completed from reference TRBV28 and TRBJ1-5, reads DVKVTQSSRYLVKRTGEKVFLECVQDMDHENMFWYRQDPGLGLRLIYFSYDVKMKEKGDIPEGYSVSREKKERFSLILESASTNQTSMYLCASSGDQPQHFGDGTRLSIL.